This is a list of T cell receptor beta chains from one sample in a study of beta chain features in type 1 diabetes. The repertoire was sequenced with immunoSEQ multiplex PCR; TCRdb's copy has only in-frame clones and lacks some. The table has over 650,000 clones, roughly an eighth seen once; the top ten hold 0.035% to 0.045%. The sample was naive CD4+ T cells from blood. These receptors were obtained from a man aged 18 to 30 with type 1 diabetes. CDR3s include the opening cysteine and the closing phenylalanine or tryptophan. The D gene is left open where the match is weak. Expanded clones are given a class, and other clones once, few, many or no size at all.

TRBV9	TRBJ2-1	TRBD1	few	CASSAQTGRNEQFF	TGTGCCAGCAGCGCTCAGACAGGGAGAAATGAGCAGTTCTTC
TRBV4-3	TRBJ2-5	TRBD2	few	CASSPLGTSGETQYF	TGCGCCAGCAGCCCCCTGGGGACTAGCGGAGAGACCCAGTACTTC
TRBV7-9	TRBJ2-1	.	few	CASSLQESYNEQFF	TGTGCCAGCAGCTTACAGGAATCCTACAATGAGCAGTTCTTC
TRBV4-3	TRBJ2-3	TRBD2	many	CASSQDRGGLTDTQYF	TGCGCCAGCAGCCAAGATCGCGGGGGGCTCACAGATACGCAGTATTTT
TRBV30	TRBJ2-4	.	few	CACTKELGNIQYF	TGTGCCTGTACAAAAGAGTTAGGAAACATTCAGTACTTC
TRBV18	TRBJ2-1	TRBD1	few	CASATGLGNEQFF	TGTGCCAGCGCGACAGGGCTGGGCAATGAGCAGTTCTTC
TRBV6-5	TRBJ2-1	.	few	CASTDRYNEQFF	TGTGCCAGCACCGACAGGTACAATGAGCAGTTCTTC
TRBV27	TRBJ2-1	.	few	CASSLGLPTYNEQFF	TGTGCCAGCAGTTTGGGGCTGCCAACCTACAATGAGCAGTTCTTC
TRBV30	TRBJ1-1	.	.	CAWSPRTPEAFF	TGTGCCTGGAGTCCCCGGACACCTGAAGCTTTCTTT
TRBV25-1	TRBJ2-1	.	.	CASSRQLSNEQFF	TGTGCCAGCAGTCGGCAGTTGAGCAATGAGCAGTTCTTC
TRBV6-6	TRBJ2-3	TRBD1	.	CASWDRGHADTQYF	TGTGCCAGCTGGGACAGGGGGCATGCAGATACGCAGTATTTT
TRBV7-8	TRBJ2-3	.	.	CASSAQTGTDTQYF	TGTGCCAGCAGCGCCCAGACAGGCACAGATACGCAGTATTTT
TRBV6-1	TRBJ1-3	.	once	CASWVAISGNTIYF	TGTGCCAGCTGGGTGGCGATCTCTGGAAACACCATATATTTT
TRBV7-2	TRBJ2-1	.	.	CASSSGSGQFF	TGTGCCAGCAGCTCCGGGTCCGGACAGTTCTTC
TRBV9	TRBJ1-3	TRBD1	.	CASSDSGTAILSGNTIYF	TGTGCCAGCAGCGACTCCGGGACAGCCATTCTCTCTGGAAACACCATATATTTT
TRBV15	TRBJ1-3	TRBD1	.	CATSRTGDSGNTIYF	TGTGCCACCAGCAGAACAGGGGACTCTGGAAACACCATATATTTT
TRBV6-1	TRBJ2-5	.	few	CASSDRALATQYF	TGTGCCAGCAGTGATAGGGCCTTGGCGACCCAGTACTTC
TRBV6-1	TRBJ2-6	.	few	CASSELGSGANVLTF	TGTGCCAGCAGTGAATTGGGCTCTGGGGCCAACGTCCTGACTTTC
TRBV4-1	TRBJ1-1	.	.	CASSQGTGLNTEAFF	TGCGCCAGCAGCCAAGGTACGGGTTTGAACACTGAAGCTTTCTTT
TRBV28	TRBJ2-5	.	.	CASSFGDPQYF	TGTGCCAGCAGTTTCGGGGACCCCCAGTACTTC
TRBV29-1	TRBJ1-1	.	.	CSVVRDPNTEAFF	TGCAGCGTTGTGCGGGACCCGAACACTGAAGCTTTCTTT
TRBV7-2	TRBJ1-5	.	.	CASSLVTALEGAQHF	TGTGCCAGCAGCTTAGTAACAGCCCTGGAGGGGGCCCAGCATTTT
TRBV20-1	TRBJ2-1	.	few	CSARGLVGLFF	TGCAGTGCTAGAGGGCTGGTAGGGCTGTTCTTC
TRBV5-6	TRBJ2-7	.	.	CASSFLQGGSYEQYF	TGTGCCAGCAGCTTCCTACAGGGGGGGTCCTACGAGCAGTACTTC
TRBV2	TRBJ2-7	.	few	CASRLEDITPYF	TGTGCCAGCAGGCTGGAAGACATAACACCGTACTTC
TRBV30	TRBJ2-1	.	few	CAWGRSPGIDEQFF	TGTGCCTGGGGGAGGTCGCCAGGGATCGATGAGCAGTTCTTC
TRBV20-1	TRBJ2-1	.	.	CSAAINEQFF	TGCAGTGCTGCCATAAATGAGCAGTTCTTC
TRBV4-3	TRBJ1-6	.	.	CASSLQSEVANSPLHF	TGCGCCAGCAGCCTGCAATCGGAGGTGGCCAATTCACCCCTCCACTTT
TRBV7-2	TRBJ2-7	.	few	CASSLSGSYEQYF	TGTGCCAGCAGCTTATCCGGCTCCTACGAGCAGTACTTC
TRBV9	TRBJ1-1	.	.	CASSAFTGTEAFF	TGTGCCAGCAGCGCTTTCACCGGCACTGAAGCTTTCTTT
TRBV9	TRBJ2-1	.	.	CASSRRASYNEQFF	TGTGCCAGCAGTCGTAGGGCTAGTTACAATGAGCAGTTCTTC
TRBV14	TRBJ2-7	TRBD1	.	CASSPLWTGGWYEQYF	TGTGCCAGCAGCCCCCTTTGGACAGGGGGCTGGTACGAGCAGTACTTC
TRBV7-2	TRBJ2-7	.	.	CASSQRRQVYEQYF	TGTGCCAGCAGCCAGAGGAGACAGGTGTACGAGCAGTACTTC
TRBV19	TRBJ1-2	.	.	CASTPGWGQGGYTF	TGTGCCAGTACCCCCGGCTGGGGACAAGGTGGCTACACCTTC
TRBV7-9	TRBJ1-2	.	.	CASYRAFGYGYTF	TGTGCCAGTTACAGGGCGTTCGGTTATGGCTACACCTTC
TRBV9	TRBJ2-5	TRBD2	.	CASSVRGGGRQETQYF	TGTGCCAGCAGCGTCCGTGGCGGGGGGAGACAAGAGACCCAGTACTTC
TRBV7-8	TRBJ1-5	.	few	CASSLPGRSNQPQHF	TGTGCCAGCAGCTTGCCGGGGCGTAGCAATCAGCCCCAGCATTTT
TRBV7-9	TRBJ2-1	TRBD1	.	CASSIPDRDYNEQFF	TGTGCCAGCAGCATCCCGGACAGGGACTACAATGAGCAGTTCTTC
TRBV5-1	TRBJ1-2	.	.	CASSGQSENYGYTF	TGCGCCAGCAGCGGCCAGTCAGAAAACTATGGCTACACCTTC
TRBV2	TRBJ2-5	.	few	CASSDGLTKETQYF	TGTGCCAGCAGTGACGGACTGACAAAGGAGACCCAGTACTTC
TRBV7-9	TRBJ2-7	.	.	CASSLAPREQYF	TGTGCCAGCAGCTTAGCCCCCCGCGAGCAGTACTTC
TRBV7-9	TRBJ1-5	TRBD1	few	CASSLGTRDRPNQPQHF	TGTGCCAGCAGCTTAGGGACCCGGGACAGGCCTAATCAGCCCCAGCATTTT
TRBV2	TRBJ2-5	TRBD1	.	CASSEILGQGKETQYF	TGTGCCAGCAGTGAAATACTGGGACAGGGGAAAGAGACCCAGTACTTC
TRBV30	TRBJ2-7	.	few	CAWSKGNRYEQYF	TGTGCCTGGAGTAAGGGCAACCGTTACGAGCAGTACTTC
TRBV19	TRBJ2-1	.	.	CASSIAWPGYNEQFF	TGTGCCAGTAGTATAGCCTGGCCGGGCTACAATGAGCAGTTCTTC
TRBV29-1	TRBJ1-1	.	few	CSVESGQNTEAFF	TGCAGCGTTGAAAGCGGCCAGAACACTGAAGCTTTCTTT